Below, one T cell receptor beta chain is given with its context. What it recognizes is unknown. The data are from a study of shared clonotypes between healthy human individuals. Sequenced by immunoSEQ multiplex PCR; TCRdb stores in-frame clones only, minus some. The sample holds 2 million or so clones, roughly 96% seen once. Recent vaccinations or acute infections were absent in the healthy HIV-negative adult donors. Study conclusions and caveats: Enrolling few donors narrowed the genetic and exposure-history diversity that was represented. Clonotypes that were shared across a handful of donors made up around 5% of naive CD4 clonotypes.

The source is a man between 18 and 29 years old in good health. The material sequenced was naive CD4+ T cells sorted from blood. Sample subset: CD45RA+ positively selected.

The CDR3: CASSSWEINTDTQYF. The CDR3 DNA reads TGTGCCAGCAGTTCTTGGGAGATTAACACAGATACGCAGTATTTT. The chain employs TRBV27 and TRBJ2-3; D is possibly TRBD2 (5 bases). Germline CDR1 MNHEY, CDR2 SMNVEV (reference sequence). The CDR3 length is 15 residues. With 4 bases removed from V and 2 bases from J, the gap between germline ends came to 13 bases.